A selection of T cell receptor beta chains follows, all from one sample in a study of PD-1 blockade in classical Hodgkin lymphoma. Assay used: immunoSEQ multiplex PCR; TCRdb lists only in-frame clones, some missing. There are around 46,000 clones in the sample; 90% occur only once, and around 14% lies in the top ten. The sample here was peripheral blood mononuclear cells (PBMCs), taken before the fourth cycle of nivolumab. These receptors all stem from a human donor with classical Hodgkin lymphoma. The CDR3 runs from the conserved cysteine through the conserved F or W. The D gene is left open where the match is weak. Size is stated for part of the rows, as once, few or many counts, or as a class when the clone is expanded.

CDR3,DNA,V,D,size,J,length
CASRLGSAEAFF,TGTGCCAGCCGCTTGGGGTCGGCTGAAGCTTTCTTT,TRBV7-9,.,.,TRBJ1-1,12
CASSPTPGQDEQYF,TGTGCCAGCTCACCTACACCGGGACAGGATGAGCAGTACTTC,TRBV18,TRBD1,.,TRBJ2-7,14
CASSSSGRPRGGNTGELFF,TGTGCCAGCAGCTCCAGCGGGAGACCGCGAGGGGGGAACACCGGGGAGCTGTTTTTT,TRBV7-3,TRBD2,.,TRBJ2-2,19
CASSEAGPHEKLFF,TGTGCCAGCAGTGAAGCCGGACCCCATGAAAAACTGTTTTTT,TRBV6-1,.,.,TRBJ1-4,14
CASSYSGEGSYEQYF,TGTGCCAGCAGTTACTCGGGGGAGGGCTCCTACGAGCAGTACTTC,TRBV6-5,TRBD2,.,TRBJ2-7,15
CASSPTIYVGPVYEQYF,TGTGCCAGCAGTCCTACGATTTATGTTGGGCCAGTCTACGAGCAGTACTTC,TRBV27,.,once,TRBJ2-7,17
CASITWRDSPYEQYF,TGTGCCAGCATCACCTGGCGAGACAGTCCCTACGAGCAGTACTTC,TRBV6-1,.,.,TRBJ2-7,15
CSARLGSEQFF,TGCAGTGCTCGTCTAGGGAGTGAGCAGTTCTTC,TRBV20-1,.,.,TRBJ2-1,11
CASSLGQGAFNEQYF,TGCGCCAGCAGCTTAGGACAGGGGGCGTTCAACGAGCAGTACTTC,TRBV5-1,TRBD1,.,TRBJ2-7,15
CASRRGGGSYEQYF,TGTGCCTCCCGAAGGGGCGGGGGCTCCTACGAGCAGTACTTC,TRBV28,TRBD2,.,TRBJ2-7,14
CASISNQGILSTDTQYF,TGTGCCAGTATCTCAAATCAGGGGATTCTTAGCACAGATACGCAGTATTTT,TRBV19,.,.,TRBJ2-3,17
CASSSGTRTDTQYF,TGTGCCAGCAGCTCGGGAACTCGGACAGATACGCAGTATTTT,TRBV7-3,.,.,TRBJ2-3,14
CASSERGEGGRGLHYGYTF,TGTGCCAGCAGCGAAAGGGGCGAAGGCGGTAGGGGTCTTCACTATGGCTACACCTTC,TRBV6-1,.,once,TRBJ1-2,19
CASSPRTGLNYTF,TGTGCCAGCTCACCTAGGACAGGCCTCAACTACACCTTC,TRBV18,TRBD1,.,TRBJ1-2,13
CSVAPGPYEQYF,TGCAGCGTTGCGCCAGGGCCCTACGAGCAGTACTTC,TRBV29-1,.,.,TRBJ2-7,12
CASTRSGELFF,TGTGCCTCGACCAGAAGCGGGGAGCTGTTTTTT,TRBV30,.,.,TRBJ2-2,11
CASITGLLNQPQHF,TGTGCCAGCATTACGGGACTGTTAAATCAGCCCCAGCATTTT,TRBV6-1,.,.,TRBJ1-5,14
CASSLTGTGSNEQFF,TGTGCCAGCAGTTTAACCGGGACAGGGTCCAATGAGCAGTTCTTC,TRBV28,TRBD1,.,TRBJ2-1,15
CASSLWDWSSLNTGELFF,TGTGCCAGCAGCTTATGGGATTGGAGCTCCCTGAACACCGGGGAGCTGTTTTTT,TRBV11-2,.,.,TRBJ2-2,18
CASAMDRVNTEAFF,TGTGCCAGCGCGATGGACAGGGTCAACACTGAAGCTTTCTTT,TRBV18,TRBD1,.,TRBJ1-1,14
CASSQLTAKNIQYF,TGTGCCAGCAGCCAACTGACTGCTAAAAACATTCAGTACTTC,TRBV7-8,.,.,TRBJ2-4,14
CATSRARDSLYGYTF,TGTGCCACCAGCAGAGCACGGGACAGTCTCTATGGCTACACCTTC,TRBV15,TRBD1,.,TRBJ1-2,15
CASSGYGLAVAGELFF,TGTGCCAGCAGCGGCTATGGACTAGCGGTCGCCGGGGAGCTGTTTTTT,TRBV5-5,TRBD2,once,TRBJ2-2,16
CASSLNRVYEQYF,TGTGCCAGCAGCCTTAACAGGGTCTACGAGCAGTACTTC,TRBV11-2,.,.,TRBJ2-7,13
CASIEQGAHEQFF,TGTGCCAGCATCGAACAGGGAGCGCATGAGCAGTTCTTC,TRBV7-8,.,.,TRBJ2-1,13
CASSLDFNEQFF,TGCGCCAGCAGCTTGGACTTCAATGAGCAGTTCTTC,TRBV5-1,.,.,TRBJ2-1,12
CASSARTGRRGYGYTF,TGTGCCAGCAGTGCAAGGACAGGGCGGCGCGGCTATGGCTACACCTTC,TRBV27,TRBD1,.,TRBJ1-2,16
CASSPLVGEKLFF,TGTGCCAGCTCACCATTGGTAGGTGAAAAACTGTTTTTT,TRBV18,.,medium-sized,TRBJ1-4,13
CASSERQKHEKLFF,TGTGCCAGCAGCGAGCGACAGAAACATGAAAAACTGTTTTTT,TRBV7-9,.,.,TRBJ1-4,14
CASTFPGEIQGTGELFF,TGCGCCAGCACCTTCCCGGGAGAGATCCAGGGAACCGGGGAGCTGTTTTTT,TRBV5-1,.,few,TRBJ2-2,17
CASLANNGELFF,TGTGCCAGTCTGGCGAACAACGGGGAGCTGTTTTTT,TRBV28,.,.,TRBJ2-2,12
CASSQDIQGALLDTQYF,TGTGCCAGCAGCCAAGATATACAGGGGGCTCTCTTGGATACGCAGTATTTT,TRBV4-2,TRBD1,.,TRBJ2-3,17
CASNNGMNTEAFF,TGCGCCAGCAACAATGGGATGAACACTGAAGCTTTCTTT,TRBV10-1,.,.,TRBJ1-1,13
CASSVPGQNTIYF,TGTGCCAGCAGCGTCCCGGGACAGAACACCATATATTTT,TRBV9,TRBD1,.,TRBJ1-3,13
CASSAGRTDTQYF,TGTGCCAGCTCCGCGGGCCGCACAGATACGCAGTATTTT,TRBV2,.,.,TRBJ2-3,13
CASSLGLPHNEQFF,TGTGCCAGCAGCTTGGGACTACCTCACAATGAGCAGTTCTTC,TRBV7-2,TRBD2,.,TRBJ2-1,14
CASSLVPPGKLFF,TGTGCCAGCAGCTTAGTTCCCCCGGGAAAACTGTTTTTT,TRBV11-2,.,.,TRBJ1-4,13
CASSPFGYEQYF,TGTGCCAGCTCACCATTCGGGTACGAGCAGTACTTC,TRBV18,.,.,TRBJ2-7,12
CASSQVEWEGYNEQFF,TGTGCCAGCAGCCAAGTTGAGTGGGAGGGTTACAATGAGCAGTTCTTC,TRBV14,TRBD2,.,TRBJ2-1,16
CASPSPGSGEQYF,TGTGCCAGCCCCAGCCCGGGTTCGGGAGAGCAGTACTTC,TRBV28,.,few,TRBJ2-7,13
CASSAQRRTSGTDTQYF,TGTGCCAGCAGCGCTCAGAGGAGGACTAGCGGCACAGATACGCAGTATTTT,TRBV9,TRBD2,.,TRBJ2-3,17
CASSLGTGGIYGYTF,TGTGCCAGCAGTTTAGGGACAGGGGGAATCTATGGCTACACCTTC,TRBV27,TRBD1,once,TRBJ1-2,15
CASSYWSGDEQHF,TGTGCCAGCAGTTACTGGTCAGGGGACGAGCAGCACTTC,TRBV6-5,.,.,TRBJ2-7,13
CASSLVVRGETQYF,TGTGCCAGCAGCTTAGTGGTGCGTGGAGAGACCCAGTACTTC,TRBV7-9,.,.,TRBJ2-5,14
CASRGLAGGYEQYF,TGTGCCAGCAGGGGACTAGCGGGAGGCTACGAGCAGTACTTC,TRBV2,TRBD2,.,TRBJ2-7,14
CSALISGRGGEAFF,TGCAGCGCCCTAATTTCGGGACGGGGCGGTGAAGCTTTCTTT,TRBV29-1,.,.,TRBJ1-1,14
CASSPTGGYYEQYF,TGTGCCAGCAGCCCGACAGGGGGGTACTACGAGCAGTACTTC,TRBV11-2,TRBD1,.,TRBJ2-7,14
CASSEIDGPLVEQYF,TGTGCCAGCAGCGAAATCGACGGCCCATTGGTTGAGCAGTACTTC,TRBV9,.,.,TRBJ2-7,15
CASSVGRGYGYTF,TGTGCCAGCAGCGTCGGGAGGGGCTATGGCTACACCTTC,TRBV7-8,.,.,TRBJ1-2,13